A selection of T cell receptor beta chains follows, all from one sample in a study of cytomegalovirus exposure and HLA in healthy donors. The assay was immunoSEQ multiplex PCR, and TCRdb's table has in-frame clones only and misses some. The table has about 94,000 clones, about 7.6% seen once. The sample taken for sequencing was PBMCs. Receptors were obtained from a man aged 45-65 years in good health and CMV-seronegative. Both conserved end residues are part of each CDR3. Each record gives: clone size, V gene, D gene, J gene, CDR3 protein, CDR3 DNA. A D gene is named only where the DNA matches it firmly. Clone size appears in some rows only: once, few, many, or a class for an expanded clone.

size: -
V: TRBV4-1
D: -
J: TRBJ2-7
CDR3: CASSQEDQAGDEQYF
DNA: TGCGCCAGCAGCCAAGAAGACCAGGCCGGCGACGAGCAGTACTTC

size: -
V: TRBV7-2
D: TRBD1
J: TRBJ1-2
CDR3: CASSYGRGALGYTF
DNA: TGTGCCAGCAGCTACGGCAGGGGGGCCTTAGGCTACACCTTC

size: many
V: TRBV12-1
D: -
J: TRBJ2-3
CDR3: CASSDRDNRSDTQYF
DNA: TGTGCCAGCAGCGACCGGGACAATAGATCCGATACGCAGTATTTT

size: few
V: TRBV6-1
D: TRBD1
J: TRBJ1-3
CDR3: CASRGTGYGNTIYF
DNA: TGTGCCAGCAGGGGGACAGGGTATGGAAACACCATATATTTT

size: -
V: TRBV18
D: TRBD2
J: TRBJ2-3
CDR3: CASSPPGLAGGRDTQYF
DNA: TGTGCCAGCTCACCACCGGGGTTAGCGGGGGGACGAGATACGCAGTATTTT

size: few
V: TRBV11-2
D: -
J: TRBJ2-7
CDR3: CASSFSGSYEQYF
DNA: TGTGCCAGCAGCTTCTCGGGGTCCTACGAGCAGTACTTC

size: -
V: TRBV6-1
D: -
J: TRBJ2-5
CDR3: CASSEGRGRETQYF
DNA: TGTGCCAGCAGTGAGGGGAGGGGGAGGGAGACCCAGTACTTC

size: -
V: TRBV25-1
D: -
J: TRBJ2-7
CDR3: CASSDSVSSYEQYF
DNA: TGTGCCAGCAGTGATTCCGTGAGCTCCTACGAGCAGTACTTC

size: few
V: TRBV7-9
D: TRBD1
J: TRBJ1-5
CDR3: CASSATGTQAQHF
DNA: TGTGCCAGCAGCGCGACAGGGACACAAGCCCAGCATTTT

size: -
V: TRBV5-4
D: -
J: TRBJ2-3
CDR3: CASSLSTASKFSTDTQYF
DNA: TGTGCCAGCAGCTTGTCTACGGCTAGCAAATTTAGCACAGATACGCAGTATTTT

size: -
V: TRBV9
D: TRBD2
J: TRBJ2-5
CDR3: CASSTQGLAEETQYF
DNA: TGTGCCAGCAGCACCCAAGGACTAGCGGAAGAGACCCAGTACTTC

size: -
V: TRBV28
D: TRBD1
J: TRBJ1-2
CDR3: CASCTHSTGTRGYTF
DNA: TGTGCCAGCTGCACCCATTCGACAGGGACTCGTGGCTACACCTTC

size: few
V: TRBV2
D: -
J: TRBJ2-7
CDR3: CASSSTGTRLYEQYF
DNA: TGTGCCAGCAGTTCCACCGGGACACGGCTCTACGAGCAGTACTTC

size: -
V: TRBV2
D: TRBD1
J: TRBJ1-5
CDR3: CASREGQGYQPQHF
DNA: TGTGCCAGCAGGGAGGGACAGGGTTATCAGCCCCAGCATTTT

size: -
V: TRBV7-8
D: -
J: TRBJ2-3
CDR3: CASSLIRFSTDTQYF
DNA: TGTGCCAGCAGCTTAATTCGGTTTAGCACAGATACGCAGTATTTT

size: few
V: TRBV30
D: -
J: TRBJ2-2
CDR3: CAWRLVQGSTGELFF
DNA: TGTGCCTGGAGACTTGTGCAGGGAAGTACCGGGGAGCTGTTTTTT

size: few
V: TRBV13
D: TRBD2
J: TRBJ2-1
CDR3: CASSLASGRSYNEQFF
DNA: TGTGCCAGCAGCTTAGCCAGCGGGAGATCCTACAATGAGCAGTTCTTC

size: -
V: TRBV18
D: -
J: TRBJ1-1
CDR3: CASSSNKEEAFF
DNA: TGTGCCAGCTCATCAAACAAGGAGGAAGCTTTCTTT

size: -
V: TRBV7-4
D: TRBD1
J: TRBJ1-5
CDR3: CASSLSGQSNQPQHF
DNA: TGTGCCAGCAGCTTATCGGGACAGAGTAATCAGCCCCAGCATTTT

size: few
V: TRBV27
D: TRBD1
J: TRBJ1-1
CDR3: CASRPYSGTALGAFF
DNA: TGTGCCAGCAGACCATACTCCGGGACAGCCCTCGGAGCTTTCTTT

size: -
V: TRBV27
D: -
J: TRBJ2-4
CDR3: CASSLALTGAKNIQYF
DNA: TGTGCCAGCAGTTTGGCCTTAACAGGAGCCAAAAACATTCAGTACTTC

size: -
V: TRBV4-2
D: TRBD1
J: TRBJ1-4
CDR3: CASSQEPGQGGEKLFF
DNA: TGTGCCAGCAGCCAAGAGCCGGGACAGGGGGGGGAAAAACTGTTTTTT

size: -
V: TRBV2
D: -
J: TRBJ1-6
CDR3: CASSEAGGNNSPLHF
DNA: TGTGCCAGCAGTGAAGCGGGGGGGAATAATTCACCCCTCCACTTT

size: -
V: TRBV5-1
D: -
J: TRBJ1-6
CDR3: CASSLGGITNSPLHF
DNA: TGCGCCAGCAGCTTAGGAGGGATAACTAATTCACCCCTCCACTTT

size: -
V: TRBV10-3
D: -
J: TRBJ2-2
CDR3: CAISGGLLTGELFF
DNA: TGTGCCATCAGTGGGGGACTGCTAACCGGGGAGCTGTTTTTT

size: -
V: TRBV7-2
D: -
J: TRBJ1-2
CDR3: CASSPQMGGNGYTF
DNA: TGTGCCAGCAGCCCACAGATGGGGGGAAATGGCTACACCTTC

size: -
V: TRBV2
D: TRBD1
J: TRBJ1-2
CDR3: CASSASGGLDYGYTF
DNA: TGTGCCAGCAGCGCTTCAGGGGGCTTGGACTATGGCTACACCTTC

size: many
V: TRBV7-2
D: TRBD1
J: TRBJ1-3
CDR3: CASSLGNRGTGNTIYF
DNA: TGTGCCAGCAGCTTAGGGAACAGGGGGACTGGAAACACCATATATTTT

size: -
V: TRBV7-9
D: TRBD1
J: TRBJ1-3
CDR3: CASTGTELGNTIYF
DNA: TGTGCCAGCACCGGGACAGAACTTGGAAACACCATATATTTT

size: -
V: TRBV6-1
D: TRBD2
J: TRBJ2-7
CDR3: CASSGSGEAYEQYF
DNA: TGTGCCAGCAGTGGAAGCGGGGAAGCCTACGAGCAGTACTTC

size: few
V: TRBV4-1
D: TRBD2
J: TRBJ2-1
CDR3: CASSQEETSGDKYNEQFF
DNA: TGCGCCAGCAGCCAAGAAGAGACTAGCGGGGATAAATACAATGAGCAGTTCTTC

size: few
V: TRBV29-1
D: -
J: TRBJ2-1
CDR3: CSVVPGANYNEQFF
DNA: TGCAGCGTTGTTCCGGGAGCCAACTACAATGAGCAGTTCTTC

size: few
V: TRBV5-1
D: -
J: TRBJ2-2
CDR3: CASGGHHNTGELFF
DNA: TGCGCCAGCGGGGGCCATCATAACACCGGGGAGCTGTTTTTT

size: few
V: TRBV15
D: -
J: TRBJ1-6
CDR3: CATSRSRLSSYNSPLHF
DNA: TGTGCCACCAGCAGATCAAGACTCAGCTCCTATAATTCACCCCTCCACTTT

size: -
V: TRBV4-1
D: TRBD1
J: TRBJ1-2
CDR3: CASSQKPGQGNYGYTF
DNA: TGCGCCAGCAGCCAGAAGCCGGGACAGGGGAACTATGGCTACACCTTC

size: few
V: TRBV15
D: -
J: TRBJ2-3
CDR3: CATSVWRQSTDTQYF
DNA: TGTGCCACCAGCGTCTGGAGGCAGTCCACAGATACGCAGTATTTT